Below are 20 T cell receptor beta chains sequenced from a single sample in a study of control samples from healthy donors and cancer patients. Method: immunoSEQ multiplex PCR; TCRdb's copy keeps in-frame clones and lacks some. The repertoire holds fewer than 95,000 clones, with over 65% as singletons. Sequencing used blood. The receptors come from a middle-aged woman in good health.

In DNA form, the CDR3 reads TGTGCCAGCAGCTTGGAGAGTTTACAAGCCTACGAGCAGTACTTC. It specifies CASSLESLQAYEQYF. V usage is TRBV5-6 and J usage is TRBJ2-7, with D hard to call. Trimming removed 0 bases from V and 2 bases from J, with 12 bases in between. CDR1 and CDR2 (germline): SGHDT, YYEEEE. CDR3 length equals 15 residues.

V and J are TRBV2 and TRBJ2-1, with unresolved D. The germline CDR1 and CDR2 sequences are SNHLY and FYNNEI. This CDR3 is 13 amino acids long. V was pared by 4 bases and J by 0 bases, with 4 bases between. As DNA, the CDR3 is TGTGCCAGCAGTGCGGTCTCCTACAATGAGCAGTTCTTC. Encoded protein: CASSAVSYNEQFF.

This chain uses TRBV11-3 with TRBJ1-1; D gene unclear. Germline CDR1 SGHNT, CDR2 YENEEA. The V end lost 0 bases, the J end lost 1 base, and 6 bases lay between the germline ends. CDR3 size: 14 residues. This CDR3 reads CASSLEVANTEAFF. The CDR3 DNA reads TGTGCCAGCAGCTTAGAGGTTGCGAACACTGAAGCTTTCTTT. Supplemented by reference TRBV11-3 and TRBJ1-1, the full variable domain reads EAGVVQSPRYKIIEKKQPVAFWCNPISGHNTLYWYLQNLGQGPELLIRYENEEAVDDSQLPKDRFSAERLKGVDSTLKIQPAELGDSAVYLCASSLEVANTEAFFGQGTRLTVV.

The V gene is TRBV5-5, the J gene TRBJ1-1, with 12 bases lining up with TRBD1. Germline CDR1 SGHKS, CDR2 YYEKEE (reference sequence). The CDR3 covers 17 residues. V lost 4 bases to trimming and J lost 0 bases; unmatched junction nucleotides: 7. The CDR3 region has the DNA TGTGCCAGCAGCATTTGGGGACAGGGGGCTTTGAACACTGAAGCTTTCTTT. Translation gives CASSIWGQGALNTEAFF.

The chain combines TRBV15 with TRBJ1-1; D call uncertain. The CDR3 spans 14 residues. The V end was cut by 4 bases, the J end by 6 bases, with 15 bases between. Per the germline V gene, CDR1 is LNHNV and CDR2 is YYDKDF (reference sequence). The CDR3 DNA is TGTGCCACCAGCACTCCACTCGGGGTACCTGAAGCTTTCTTT. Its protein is CATSTPLGVPEAFF.

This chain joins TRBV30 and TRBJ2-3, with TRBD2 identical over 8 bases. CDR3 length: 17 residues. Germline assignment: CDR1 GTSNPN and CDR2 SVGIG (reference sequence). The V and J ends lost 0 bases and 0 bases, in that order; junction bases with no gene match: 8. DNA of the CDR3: TGTGCCTGGAGTGTTGGATTAGCGGGGACTAGCACAGATACGCAGTATTTT. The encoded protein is CAWSVGLAGTSTDTQYF.

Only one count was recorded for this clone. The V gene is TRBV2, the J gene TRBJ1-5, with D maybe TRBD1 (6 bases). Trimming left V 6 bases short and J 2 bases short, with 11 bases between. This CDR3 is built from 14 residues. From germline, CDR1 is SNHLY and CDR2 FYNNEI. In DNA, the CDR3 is TGTGCCAGCAGACCTCGACAGGGCAATCAGCCCCAGCATTTT. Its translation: CASRPRQGNQPQHF. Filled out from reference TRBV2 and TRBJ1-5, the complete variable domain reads EPEVTQTPSHQVTQMGQEVILRCVPISNHLYFYWYRQILGQKVEFLVSFYNNEISEKSEIFDDQFSVERPDGSNFTLKIRSTKLEDSAMYFCASRPRQGNQPQHFGDGTRLSIL.

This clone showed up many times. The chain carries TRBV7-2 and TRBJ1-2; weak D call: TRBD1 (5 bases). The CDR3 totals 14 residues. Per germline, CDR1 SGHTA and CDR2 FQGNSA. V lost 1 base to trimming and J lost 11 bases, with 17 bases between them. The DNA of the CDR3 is TGTGCCAGCAGCTTAGATTTTGGGGCAGGACCTTACACCTTC. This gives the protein CASSLDFGAGPYTF.

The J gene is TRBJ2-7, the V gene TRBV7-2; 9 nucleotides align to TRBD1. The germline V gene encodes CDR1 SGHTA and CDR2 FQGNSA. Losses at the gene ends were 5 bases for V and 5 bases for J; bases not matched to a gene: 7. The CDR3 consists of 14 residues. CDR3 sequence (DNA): TGTGCCAGCAGCCCAAGGACAGGGGCGGACGAGCAGTACTTC. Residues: CASSPRTGADEQYF.

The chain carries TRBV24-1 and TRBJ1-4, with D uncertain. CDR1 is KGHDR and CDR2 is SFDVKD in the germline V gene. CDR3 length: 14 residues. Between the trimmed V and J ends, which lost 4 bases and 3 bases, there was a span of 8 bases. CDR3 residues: CATSDGVSNEKLFF. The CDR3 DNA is TGTGCCACCAGTGACGGGGTGTCTAATGAAAAACTGTTTTTT.

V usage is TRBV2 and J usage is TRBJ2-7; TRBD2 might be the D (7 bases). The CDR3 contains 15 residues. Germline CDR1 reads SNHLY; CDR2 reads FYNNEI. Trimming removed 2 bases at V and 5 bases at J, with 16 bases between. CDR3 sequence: CASSEIRGALNEQYF. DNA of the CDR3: TGTGCCAGCAGTGAAATTCGGGGGGCATTGAACGAGCAGTACTTC.

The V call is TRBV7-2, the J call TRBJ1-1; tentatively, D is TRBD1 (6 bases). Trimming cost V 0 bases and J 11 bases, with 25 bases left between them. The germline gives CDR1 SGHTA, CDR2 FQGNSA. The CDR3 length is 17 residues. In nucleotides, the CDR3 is TGTGCCAGCAGCTTAGCGAGGGACATGAGGACGGGTCAAGCGGCTTTCTTT. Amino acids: CASSLARDMRTGQAAFF.

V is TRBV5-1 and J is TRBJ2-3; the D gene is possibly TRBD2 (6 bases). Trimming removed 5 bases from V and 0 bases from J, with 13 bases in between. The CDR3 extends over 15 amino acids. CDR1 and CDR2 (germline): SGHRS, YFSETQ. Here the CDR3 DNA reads TGCGCCAGCAGTTCGGGACTGTCTAGCACAGATACGCAGTATTTT. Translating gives CASSSGLSSTDTQYF.

For the CDR3, the DNA is TGTGCCAGCTATTCCGGGACAGGTAGCACAGATACGCAGTATTTT. This encodes CASYSGTGSTDTQYF. The J gene is TRBJ2-3, the V gene TRBV2, with 8 positions matching TRBD1. After removal of 8 bases from V and 0 bases from J, the junction contained 7 bases not matched to a gene. Per germline, CDR1 SNHLY and CDR2 FYNNEI. The CDR3 covers 15 residues.

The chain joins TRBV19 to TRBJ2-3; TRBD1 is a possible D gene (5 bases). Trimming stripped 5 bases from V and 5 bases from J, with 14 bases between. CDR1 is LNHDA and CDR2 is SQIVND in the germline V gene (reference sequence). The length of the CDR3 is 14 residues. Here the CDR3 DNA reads TGTGCCAGTAGTGCTTCTTGGGGCCGAGATACGCAGTATTTT. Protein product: CASSASWGRDTQYF. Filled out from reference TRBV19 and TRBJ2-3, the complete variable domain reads DGGITQSPKYLFRKEGQNVTLSCEQNLNHDAMYWYRQDPGQGLRLIYYSQIVNDFQKGDIAEGYSVSREKKESFPLTVTSAQKNPTAFYLCASSASWGRDTQYFGPGTRLTVL.

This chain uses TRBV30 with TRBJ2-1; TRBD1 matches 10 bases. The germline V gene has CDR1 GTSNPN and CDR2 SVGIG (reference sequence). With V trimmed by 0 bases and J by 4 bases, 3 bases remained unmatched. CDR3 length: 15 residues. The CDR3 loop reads CAWSVPGQGYNEQFF. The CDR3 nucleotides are TGTGCCTGGAGTGTACCGGGACAGGGGTACAATGAGCAGTTCTTC.

The CDR3 nucleotides are TGTGCCAGCAGTTACTCGAGGGGGACCCAGTACTTC. Translating it yields CASSYSRGTQYF. The V gene is TRBV6-2 or TRBV6-3, the J gene TRBJ2-5; the D call may be TRBD1 or TRBD2 (5 bases each). Germline lookup yields CDR1 MNHEY and CDR2 SVGEGT. CDR3 length equals 12 residues. With 0 bases removed from V and 7 bases from J, the gap between germline ends came to 6 bases.

Here the CDR3 reads CAWGQGAFEAFF. The CDR3 nucleotides read TGTGCCTGGGGACAGGGTGCATTCGAAGCTTTCTTT. This chain connects TRBV30 to TRBJ1-1; TRBD1 matches 8 bases. CDR3 length equals 12 residues. Germline CDR1 is GTSNPN and CDR2 is SVGIG (reference sequence). J lost 8 bases, V lost 5 bases, and 7 bases had no gene match.

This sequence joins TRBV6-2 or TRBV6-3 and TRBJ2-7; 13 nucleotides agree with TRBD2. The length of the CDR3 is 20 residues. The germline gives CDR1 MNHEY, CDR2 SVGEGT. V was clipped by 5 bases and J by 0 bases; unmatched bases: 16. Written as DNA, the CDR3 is TGTGCCAGCAGTATCCCCCCCGCGACTAGCGGGGGGATCAGCTCCTACGAGCAGTACTTC. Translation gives CASSIPPATSGGISSYEQYF.

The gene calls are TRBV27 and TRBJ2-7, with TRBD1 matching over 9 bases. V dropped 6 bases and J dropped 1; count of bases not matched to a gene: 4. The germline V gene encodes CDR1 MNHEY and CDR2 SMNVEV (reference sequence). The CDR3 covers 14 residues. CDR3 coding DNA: TGTGCCAGCAGCCTGGGACAGGGATCCTACGAGCAGTACTTC. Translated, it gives CASSLGQGSYEQYF.